The sequence of this T cell receptor beta chain was determined in a study of blood T cell repertoires in COVID-19. The wider study: Specimens from acute and convalescent COVID-19 originated in the United States, Italy and Spain. PBMCs, B-cell-depleted T cells, or T cells provided the cDNA or gDNA that made up the material.

Methods used by the authors: It was from reference gene primer amplification that nucleated cell counts were estimated. Clones were sequenced by immunoSEQ multiplex PCR, and TCRdb holds only the in-frame ones, with some missing. V, J and clone size are taken as reported in that table, and D and trimming were inferred from the DNA itself. This table holds about 66,000 clones, roughly 90% found once. This clone was detected a few times. The CDR3 consists of 13 residues. V lost 4 bases to trimming and J lost 5 bases, with 13 bases between them. Germline CDR1 and CDR2: SGDLS and YYNGEE. Sequencing used peripheral blood. The rearrangement joins TRBV9 to TRBJ2-7, with D possibly being TRBD1 (6 bases). This TCR was sampled from a man in his sixties or seventies with acute or convalescent COVID-19. The CDR3 reads CASSLRGGDEQYF. In DNA, the CDR3 is TGTGCCAGCAGCCTGAGAGGGGGTGACGAGCAGTACTTC.